Listed below are T cell receptor beta chains from one sample, sequenced in a study of blood T cell repertoires in COVID-19. Generated by immunoSEQ multiplex PCR, the TCRdb table keeps only in-frame clones and is missing some. Of approximately 150,000 clones listed, about 76% were seen once; the top ten hold approximately 8.2%. The source material was peripheral blood. The receptors come from a human donor in a cohort sampled during active COVID-19. Both conserved end residues are part of each CDR3. D genes are given only for firm matches. Clone size appears in some rows only: once, few, many, or a class for an expanded clone.

d_call clone_size j_call v_call cdr3_nt cdr3_aa
- - TRBJ2-2 TRBV4-3 TGCGCCAGCAGCCAAGATCCCCCGACAGTTGCGAACACCGGGGAGCTGTTTTTT CASSQDPPTVANTGELFF
- - TRBJ2-7 TRBV20-1 TGCAGTGCTAGAGGGACTTACGAGCAGTACTTC CSARGTYEQYF
- - TRBJ1-5 TRBV19 TGTGCCAGTAGTCTCCGGACAGATGGCGTTCCTCTGAGGGCCCAGCATTTT CASSLRTDGVPLRAQHF
TRBD2 - TRBJ2-7 TRBV4-2 TGTGCCAGCAGCCAAGAGAAGGCGGGAGGCTACGAGCAGTACTTC CASSQEKAGGYEQYF
TRBD1 - TRBJ2-7 TRBV5-1 TGCGCCAGCAGCGGACAGGGTAGGAGTTCCTACGAGCAGTACTTC CASSGQGRSSYEQYF
- - TRBJ1-2 TRBV9 TGTGCCAGCAGCGTAGCCGGGTCCAATGGCTACACCTTC CASSVAGSNGYTF
- - TRBJ2-7 TRBV10-3 TGTGCCATCAGTGATGGTGGACGGGGTTCCTACGAGCAGTACTTC CAISDGGRGSYEQYF
- - TRBJ2-7 TRBV28 TGTGCCAGCAGATCCCTCGGGATTTTGGAACACGCGCAGTACTTC CASRSLGILEHAQYF
- - TRBJ1-5 TRBV24-1 TGTGCCACCAGTGATTCTTGGAGGGACCAGCCCCAGCATTTT CATSDSWRDQPQHF
- - TRBJ2-2 TRBV6-5 TGTGCCAGCAGACGGACAGCGAACACCGGGGAGCTGTTTTTT CASRRTANTGELFF
TRBD1 once TRBJ2-7 TRBV7-2 TGTGCCAGCAGCTCTTACAGGGGGTCTGGCGAGCAGTACTTC CASSSYRGSGEQYF
- - TRBJ2-7 TRBV19 TGTGCCAGTAGTATGAGACTAGGATCCTACGAGCAGTACTTC CASSMRLGSYEQYF
- - TRBJ1-6 TRBV10-3 TGTGCCATCAGGGACACCGCCTATAATTCACCCCTCCACTTT CAIRDTAYNSPLHF
TRBD1 once TRBJ2-3 TRBV7-7 TGTGCCAGCAGCCCCGGGACAGGGAACCGAGATACGCAGTATTTT CASSPGTGNRDTQYF
TRBD2 - TRBJ2-3 TRBV7-2 TGTGCCAGCAGCTTAGGGGACTACGCCTCCTTCACAGATACGCAGTATTTT CASSLGDYASFTDTQYF
- - TRBJ2-7 TRBV28 TGTGCCAGCACTTACCGGGGGGAGCAGTACTTC CASTYRGEQYF
- - TRBJ2-1 TRBV29-1 TGCAGCGTTGTAAGGTGGACAGGAGGGAATGAGCAGTTCTTC CSVVRWTGGNEQFF
- once TRBJ2-7 TRBV7-2 TGTGCCAGCGCTGGGGCAGCTTTGAAAAACTACGAGCAGTACTTC CASAGAALKNYEQYF
TRBD2 - TRBJ2-7 TRBV28 TGTGCCAGCAGTCTTCTAGGACTAGCCGAAGCCTACGAGCAGTACTTC CASSLLGLAEAYEQYF
- - TRBJ1-2 TRBV6-2/TRBV6-3 TGTGCCAGCAGTTATACGGGACAAGACTATGGCTACACCTTC CASSYTGQDYGYTF
- - TRBJ2-3 TRBV28 TGTGCCAGCAGCACAGGCTCCACGCAGTATTTT CASSTGSTQYF
- once TRBJ1-1 TRBV7-3 TGTGCCAGCAGCGTTTCCGTGAACACTGAAGCTTTCTTT CASSVSVNTEAFF
- few TRBJ1-6 TRBV27 TGTGCCAGCAGTTTATCGGGGCAGGGTGGTTCACCCCTCCACTTT CASSLSGQGGSPLHF
- few TRBJ1-1 TRBV24-1 TGTGCCACCAGTGATACCCGGGGAGGGGCCACTGAAGCTTTCTTT CATSDTRGGATEAFF
TRBD1 - TRBJ2-7 TRBV27 TGTGCCAGCAGTTTCAACAGGGGACCGGGGGAGCAGTACTTC CASSFNRGPGEQYF
TRBD2 - TRBJ2-1 TRBV7-3 TGTGCCAGCAGCGTAGGGACTAGCGGGAACTGGGGCAATGAGCAGTTCTTC CASSVGTSGNWGNEQFF
TRBD1 - TRBJ1-1 TRBV28 TGTGCCAGCAGGCCCGACAGGGCGGGAACTGAAGCTTTCTTT CASRPDRAGTEAFF
TRBD1 - TRBJ1-2 TRBV5-1 TGCGCCAGCAGCAGGGACAGTGGAAACTATGGCTACACCTTC CASSRDSGNYGYTF
- few TRBJ2-7 TRBV28 TGTGCCAGCAGTTTATACAGGGCGCCTTACGAGCAGTACTTC CASSLYRAPYEQYF
TRBD1 - TRBJ1-1 TRBV6-5 TGTGCCAGCAGTTACGGGACAGGGGGGCCTGAAGCTTTCTTT CASSYGTGGPEAFF
TRBD1 - TRBJ2-2 TRBV5-1 TGCGCCAGCAGCTCCGGGACAGGCCGCACCGGGGAGCTGTTTTTT CASSSGTGRTGELFF
- - TRBJ2-7 TRBV18 TGTGCCAGCTCACCAGGCTCTGAGGTGGGTACCTACGAGCAGTACTTC CASSPGSEVGTYEQYF
TRBD1 once TRBJ2-7 TRBV29-1 TGCAGCGTCTCAGGGGGCTGGTCCTACGAGCAGTACTTC CSVSGGWSYEQYF
- - TRBJ2-7 TRBV7-8 TGTGCCAGCAGGCTAGTCACCGGCTACGAGCAGTACTTC CASRLVTGYEQYF
- - TRBJ2-7 TRBV29-1 TGCAGCGTGAGGACTACGACTAGGAGCCTCTACGAGCAGTACTTC CSVRTTTRSLYEQYF
TRBD2 - TRBJ2-3 TRBV6-6 TGTGCCAGCAGGGGGCGGGAGGGGGGTACAGATACGCAGTATTTT CASRGREGGTDTQYF
TRBD1 once TRBJ2-1 TRBV11-2 TGTGCCAGCAGCTTAAGGACAGGGGCCGGTGGTGAGCAGTTCTTC CASSLRTGAGGEQFF
- few TRBJ2-1 TRBV11-3 TGTGCCAGCAGCTTTCAGAATTACAATGAGCAGTTCTTC CASSFQNYNEQFF
TRBD1 - TRBJ1-4 TRBV7-2 TGTGCCAGCAGCTCCGGAAGACAGGGGAGGGTCCGGGAAAAACTGTTTTTT CASSSGRQGRVREKLFF
- - TRBJ2-3 TRBV28 TGTGCCAGCAGTTTTCGGGGGTTCCCAGATACGCAGTATTTT CASSFRGFPDTQYF
- few TRBJ1-3 TRBV7-9 TGTGCCAGCAGGCCGAGCGCCGCCGGCTCTGGAAACACCATATATTTT CASRPSAAGSGNTIYF
- medium-sized TRBJ1-6 TRBV15 TGTGCCACCAGCAGGGTTACCAGCTCCTATAATTCACCCCTCCACTTT CATSRVTSSYNSPLHF
- - TRBJ2-4 TRBV6-6 TGTGCCAGCAGTTACTCAACCGGGTCCCAAAACATTCAGTACTTC CASSYSTGSQNIQYF
- - TRBJ1-2 TRBV19 TGTGCCAGTACCCGCGGAGGGGTGGACTATGGCTACACCTTC CASTRGGVDYGYTF
TRBD2 - TRBJ2-7 TRBV5-4 TGTGCCAGCAGCTTTCTTGGGACTAGCGGACTGCAGTACTTC CASSFLGTSGLQYF
TRBD2 - TRBJ2-3 TRBV6-5 TGTGCCAGCAGTTACCGGGGACTAGAGGGAGATACGCAGTATTTT CASSYRGLEGDTQYF
- - TRBJ2-7 TRBV10-3 TGTGCCATCAGTGAGTCACAGCACAACTACGAGCAGTACTTC CAISESQHNYEQYF
TRBD1 - TRBJ2-7 TRBV6-2/TRBV6-3 TGTGCCAGCAGTTACGGGACAGCGACCTACGAGCAGTACTTC CASSYGTATYEQYF
- - TRBJ1-5 TRBV6-4 TGTGCCAGCAGTCCAGAAAGCAATCAGCCCCAGCATTTT CASSPESNQPQHF